The T cell receptor (beta chain) described here comes from a study of radiotherapy plus CTLA-4 blockade in lung cancer. At the level of the study: Objective response rate was 15% to 20%; disease control rate, less than 40%. General study points: In blood, TCR clones derived from the tumor expanded after radiotherapy plus ipilimumab. Early blood T cell clone dynamics reportedly forecast response best, with interferon-beta.

This clone was observed a handful of times. Its antigen is still unknown. Ipilimumab-mediated CTLA-4 blockade plus focal radiation was given to patients having chemo-refractory metastatic non-small-cell lung cancer. Profiled with immunoSEQ multiplex PCR; TCRdb holds only in-frame clones, not every one. The table shows around 82,000 clones, with around 90% occurring only once. This CDR3 contains 15 residues. Germline values: CDR1 SEHNR, CDR2 FQNEAQ (reference sequence). V was trimmed by 5 bases and J by 3 bases, leaving 14 bases between them. This TCR was sampled from a human donor with non-small cell lung cancer that progressed on radiotherapy plus ipilimumab. This chain joins TRBV7-9 and TRBJ1-5, with a tentative D call TRBD1 (5 bases). Sequences were derived from peripheral blood, sampled from a patient treated with radiotherapy plus ipilimumab. Here the CDR3 DNA reads TGTGCCAGCAGCCCCGCTGGGGGGAACAATCAGCCCCAGCATTTT. Amino acid sequence: CASSPAGGNNQPQHF.